This entry features one TCR beta chain sequence. Its antigen is currently unknown. The data stem from a study of T cells expressing NK-cell markers. Using the 5' RACE reads, TCRdb records one entry per CDR3 protein without DNA. The sample has approximately 420,000 distinct CDR3 sequences. This CDR3 region has 14 residues. Germline loops: CDR1 MNHNY, CDR2 SVGAGI (reference sequence). Study results and limitations: Clarity on HCMV specificity was lacking for the expanded NKG2C+ T cell clones. The study found dominant NKG2C+ clonotypes at about 1.0-7.5% of CD8+ T cells in roughly six donors. Four donors' CD3+CD56-NKG2C+ cells were dominated by the same clonotypes.

The receptor was isolated from a woman in her forties or fifties in good health. The chain has TRBV6-6 and TRBJ1-1. Input material: blood T cells: a sorted CD56 or NKG2C T cell subset, CD4+ or CD8+ T cells, or bulk PBMC T cells (not recorded which). The CDR3 sequence is CASSSETPTSRAFF.